The 31 T cell receptor beta chains below were found in one sample sequenced in a study of regulatory T cells in long-lasting Graves disease. The TCR beta library used iRepertoire HTBI primers with Arm-PCR amplification of CDR3. One entry per CDR3 protein, called by TCRdb with MiXCR from the multiplex PCR reads. In the table there are fewer than 550,000 distinct CDR3 sequences, about 16% of which are singletons. This sample's time point: newly diagnosed GD, antithyroid drugs for less than 3 months. Extracted RNA from PBMCs served as the source of the TCR library. These data were also filed under a second study, of T cells in Graves' hyperthyroidism and ophthalmopathy.

The sample consisted of peripheral blood mononuclear cells (PBMCs), taken at new diagnosis, from a patient treated with antithyroid drugs. Source of these receptors: a woman aged 35-60 years with Graves disease.

The rearrangement links TRBV30 to TRBJ1-1; the match to TRBD1 covers 7 bases. The trim removed 2 bases at V and 12 bases at J, leaving 6 bases unmatched. Germline CDR1 reads GTSNPN; CDR2 reads SVGIG (reference sequence). The CDR3 has 11 amino acids. The CDR3 bases are TGTGCCTGGAGTCTAGGACAGGAACCTTTCTTT. Encoded protein: CAWSLGQEPFF.

This rearrangement joins TRBV6-2 or TRBV6-3 to TRBJ2-3, with 8 nucleotides matching TRBD1. With V trimmed by 10 bases and J by 2 bases, 5 bases remained unmatched. Germline V lookup: CDR1 MNHEY, CDR2 SVGEGT. The CDR3 consists of 13 residues. The CDR3 here is CATGGTATDTQYF. CDR3 sequence (DNA): TGTGCCACAGGGGGCACTGCCACAGATACGCAGTATTTT.

The genes are TRBV30 and TRBJ2-3; the D gene could be TRBD1 or TRBD2 (6 bases each). Between the trimmed V and J ends, which lost 4 bases and 5 bases, there was a span of 19 bases. CDR3 size: 15 residues. CDR1 and CDR2 from the germline V gene are GTSNPN and SVGIG (reference sequence). This chain's CDR3 is CAWTQGLGGGDTQYF. In nucleotides, the CDR3 is TGTGCCTGGACCCAGGGATTAGGAGGGGGAGATACGCAGTATTTT.

This clonotype was seen a handful of times. The chain joins TRBV4-1 to TRBJ1-2; 9 bases are a match to TRBD1. V gave up 6 bases and J gave up 5 bases; unmatched junction bases: 10. Germline CDR1 and CDR2: MGHRA and YSYEKL. The CDR3 runs 15 residues. The CDR3 spells CASRRTGDGWYGYTF. The CDR3 bases are TGCGCCAGCAGGCGGACAGGGGACGGATGGTATGGCTACACCTTC.

The V and J genes are TRBV20-1 and TRBJ2-6; 7 nucleotides align to TRBD1. The junction had 17 bases not matched to a gene; V was cut back by 0 bases and J by 0 bases. The CDR3 is 21 amino acids. CDR1 and CDR2 from the germline V gene are DFQATT and SNEGSKA (reference sequence). The DNA for the CDR3 is TGCAGTGCTAGAGACGACCGAAGCGGACAGGCCTATATCTCTGGGGCCAACGTCCTGACTTTC. Amino acid sequence: CSARDDRSGQAYISGANVLTF.

This clonotype appeared many times. As DNA, the CDR3 is TGTGCCAGCGGCCCCCGGGAGGGGCCCAACAATGAGCAGTTCTTC. The encoded protein is CASGPREGPNNEQFF. V is TRBV2 and J is TRBJ2-1; 8 nucleotides align to TRBD2. This CDR3 contains 15 residues. With V trimmed by 8 bases and J by 5 bases, 11 bases remained unmatched. CDR1 and CDR2 (germline): SNHLY, FYNNEI.

This clonotype was observed a handful of times. The rearrangement uses TRBV7-9 and TRBJ1-1; 8 positions agree with TRBD1. The J segment lost 2 bases and the V segment lost 8 bases, leaving 13 bases of the junction unmatched. CDR3 length: 16 residues. Germline V gene data show CDR1 as SEHNR and CDR2 as FQNEAQ (reference sequence). The CDR3 region is CASFKSGTGTNTEAFF. CDR3 nucleotide sequence: TGTGCCAGCTTCAAGTCCGGGACAGGCACAAACACTGAAGCTTTCTTT.

This clonotype was observed a handful of times. The rearrangement uses TRBV2 and TRBJ1-6; 8 nucleotides match TRBD1. J lost 6 bases, V lost 7 bases, and 8 bases had no gene match. Germline loops: CDR1 SNHLY, CDR2 FYNNEI. The CDR3 is made up of 15 amino acids. The CDR3 here is CASTYRGGSNSPLHF. The CDR3 DNA follows: TGTGCCAGCACCTACAGGGGGGGCAGTAATTCACCCCTCCACTTT.

V is TRBV7-9 and J is TRBJ1-4, with 7 bases identical to TRBD1. The CDR3 is 15 residues long. Per germline, CDR1 SEHNR and CDR2 FQNEAQ (reference sequence). V dropped 2 bases and J dropped 5; count of bases not matched to a gene: 5. The chain's CDR3 is CASSLRGGLNEKLFF. For the CDR3, the DNA is TGTGCCAGCAGCTTAAGAGGGGGCCTGAATGAAAAACTGTTTTTT.

This clonotype has more than one count but fewer than ten. The V gene is TRBV14, the J gene TRBJ1-2; TRBD1 matches 7 bases. The germline gives CDR1 SGHDN, CDR2 FVKESK. This CDR3 has 16 amino acids. Trimming removed 4 bases from V and 5 bases from J; junction bases left unmatched: 13. The CDR3 region has the DNA TGTGCCAGCAGCCCCGTCGGGCTAGGGGGCGAATATGGCTACACCTTC. Translating it yields CASSPVGLGGEYGYTF.

This clonotype appeared a few times. This chain uses TRBV28 with TRBJ1-4; no definite D call. The germline CDR1 and CDR2 sequences are MDHEN and SYDVKM. Deletions cut 3 bases from V and 5 bases from J, with 7 bases between. This CDR3 is built from 13 residues. For the CDR3, the DNA is TGTGCCAGCAGTTTGGCGGGGAATGAAAAACTGTTTTTT. Residues: CASSLAGNEKLFF.

Worth noting for this clonotype: A read error may explain this, as a much larger clone is one base away. The chain couples TRBV30 to TRBJ1-5; maybe TRBD1 (6 bases). The length of the CDR3 is 14 residues. CDR1 and CDR2 from the germline V gene are GTSNPN and SVGIG (reference sequence). Deletions cut 2 bases from V and 9 bases from J, with 17 bases between. The CDR3, as DNA: TGTGCCTGGAGTATTCTGGGGGCGGATCGGCCCCAGCATTTT. Translated: CAWSILGADRPQHF.

This clonotype was counted a few times. V and J are TRBV11-2 and TRBJ1-2; no clear D gene. The germline V gene encodes CDR1 SGHAT and CDR2 FQNNGV. CDR3 length: 14 amino acids. The V end lost 6 bases, the J end lost 2 bases, and 13 bases lay between the germline ends. DNA of the CDR3: TGTGCCAGCAGAAGATCCCGGGAGAACTATGGCTACACCTTC. Protein sequence: CASRRSRENYGYTF.

The table lists this clonotype with a few counts. The chain employs TRBV19 and TRBJ1-6; D not certain. Germline lookup yields CDR1 LNHDA and CDR2 SQIVND (reference sequence). The CDR3 is 16 residues long. With 4 bases removed from V and 9 bases from J, the gap between germline ends came to 19 bases. CDR3 sequence reads: CASSTRRATGSSPLHF. The DNA of the CDR3 is TGTGCCAGTAGTACCCGCCGGGCCACTGGAAGTTCACCCCTCCACTTT.

This clonotype was counted many times. The chain recombines TRBV7-9 with TRBJ2-1, with 9 bases fitting TRBD2. In germline, CDR1 is SEHNR, CDR2 FQNEAQ (reference sequence). The CDR3 length is 16 residues. V shed 0 bases and J 4 bases; nucleotides not matched to a gene: 4. The chain's CDR3 is CASSLASAGGYNEQFF. The CDR3 DNA follows: TGTGCCAGCAGCTTAGCGTCAGCGGGGGGATACAATGAGCAGTTCTTC.

The chain employs TRBV18 and TRBJ1-3; 9 bases map to TRBD1. This CDR3 is built from 17 residues. J was trimmed by 0 bases and V by 2 bases; bases with no gene match: 5. The germline V gene encodes CDR1 KGHSH and CDR2 LQKENI. As DNA, the CDR3 is TGTGCCAGCTCACCAGGACAGGGGAGATTCTCTGGAAACACCATATATTTT. Translating it yields CASSPGQGRFSGNTIYF.

The chain combines TRBV5-6 with TRBJ2-3; D unclear. Trimming left V 7 bases short and J 5 bases short, with 17 bases between. Germline loops: CDR1 SGHDT, CDR2 YYEEEE. The CDR3 loop spans 14 amino acids. This CDR3 is CASRPWAARDTQYF. DNA of the CDR3: TGTGCCAGCCGCCCTTGGGCCGCCAGAGATACGCAGTATTTT. The full variable domain, in which reference TRBV5-6 and TRBJ2-3 provide the parts outside the CDR3, is DAGVTQSPTHLIKTRGQQVTLRCSPKSGHDTVSWYQQALGQGPQFIFQYYEEEERQRGNFPDRFSGHQFPNYSSELNVNALLLGDSALYLCASRPWAARDTQYFGPGTRLTVL.

The sample holds many counts of this clonotype. The gene calls are TRBV2 and TRBJ1-1, with D perhaps matching TRBD1 (5 bases). This CDR3 has 12 amino acids. V was clipped by 3 bases and J by 4 bases, with 6 bases between them. Germline lookup yields CDR1 SNHLY and CDR2 FYNNEI. CDR3 region: CASSERGTEAFF. The CDR3 bases are TGTGCCAGCAGTGAGAGGGGCACTGAAGCTTTCTTT.

This clonotype has ten or more counts. The rearrangement links TRBV12-3 or TRBV12-4 to TRBJ2-7; 8 positions agree with TRBD2. The J segment lost 6 bases and the V segment lost 3 bases, leaving 4 bases of the junction unmatched. The length of the CDR3 is 13 residues. The CDR3 protein is CASSFPGGVEQYF. CDR3 in DNA: TGTGCCAGCAGTTTCCCCGGGGGGGTCGAGCAGTACTTC.

The sample holds a few counts of this clonotype. Here the CDR3 omits its conserved ending phenylalanine or tryptophan, so a read error is the likely source. The V call is TRBV6-7, the J call TRBJ1-1, with TRBD1 matching 10 bases. TRBV6-7 is identified as an open reading frame with a role that is uncertain. This CDR3 is 17 amino acids long. V lost 0 bases, J lost 4 bases, and 8 bases stayed unmatched. CDR3 coding DNA: TGTGCCAGCAGTTACTCCCTCCACCGGGACAGGGGCACTGAAGCTTTCCTT. Translated, it gives CASSYSLHRDRGTEAFL.

This clonotype appeared many times. V gene TRBV2 combines with J gene TRBJ2-7; perhaps TRBD2 as D (5 bases). The germline gives CDR1 SNHLY, CDR2 FYNNEI. Deletions cut 5 bases from V and 1 base from J, with 9 bases between. This CDR3 is 13 amino acids long. This CDR3 reads CASSREGSYEQYF. The CDR3 DNA sequence: TGTGCCAGCAGTCGCGAGGGTTCCTACGAGCAGTACTTC.

The table lists this clonotype with many counts. The chain joins TRBV5-1 to TRBJ1-4; D not certain. Trimming left V 2 bases short and J 4 bases short, with 21 bases between. The CDR3 extends over 18 amino acids. Germline V gives CDR1 SGHRS, CDR2 YFSETQ. For the CDR3, the DNA is TGCGCCAGCAGCTTTTCGGGCCCCCCCTCTACCCTTAATGAAAAACTGTTTTTT. It codes for CASSFSGPPSTLNEKLFF. The complete variable domain, with remaining parts taken from reference TRBV5-1 and TRBJ1-4, reads KAGVTQTPRYLIKTRGQQVTLSCSPISGHRSVSWYQQTPGQGLQFLFEYFSETQRNKGNFPGRFSGRQFSNSRSEMNVSTLELGDSALYLCASSFSGPPSTLNEKLFFGSGTQLSVL.

This clonotype was recorded at least ten times. The chain has TRBV19 and TRBJ1-1, with D perhaps matching TRBD1 (5 bases). The CDR3 has 15 residues. Germline V gene sequence: CDR1 LNHDA, CDR2 SQIVND (reference sequence). Trimming took off 6 bases at V and 0 bases at J, with 14 bases between the two ends. This chain's CDR3 is CASRRGRVVNTEAFF. In nucleotides, the CDR3 is TGTGCCAGTAGGAGGGGTCGGGTAGTGAACACTGAAGCTTTCTTT.

This clonotype was counted at least ten times. The chain employs TRBV13 and TRBJ2-7; D call uncertain. CDR1 is PRHDT, CDR2 FYEKMQ, per germline (reference sequence). Deletions cut 2 bases from V and 5 bases from J, with 7 bases between. The CDR3 totals 12 residues. In DNA form, the CDR3 reads TGTGCCAGCAGCTTACCCGAGGACGAGCAGTACTTC. Encoded protein: CASSLPEDEQYF.

This chain links TRBV9 with TRBJ2-2; TRBD2 aligns across 12 bases. The CDR3 loop spans 17 amino acids. V shed 0 bases and J 4 bases; nucleotides not matched to a gene: 4. Germline values: CDR1 SGDLS, CDR2 YYNGEE. The CDR3 DNA is TGTGCCAGCAGCGTAGGTGGGACTAGCGGGCCCACCGGGGAGCTGTTTTTT. It yields the protein CASSVGGTSGPTGELFF. Using reference TRBV9 and TRBJ2-2 for the parts outside the CDR3, the full variable domain is DSGVTQTPKHLITATGQRVTLRCSPRSGDLSVYWYQQSLDQGLQFLIQYYNGEERAKGNILERFSAQQFPDLHSELNLSSLELGDSALYFCASSVGGTSGPTGELFFGEGSRLTVL.

This rearrangement joins TRBV2 to TRBJ1-1; possible D gene TRBD1, 5 bases. The CDR3 is 15 residues long. Germline V gene data show CDR1 as SNHLY and CDR2 as FYNNEI. V lost 7 bases and J lost 0, with 15 bases in between. For the CDR3, the DNA is TGTGCCAGCATTCAAGAGACAGAGATGAACACTGAAGCTTTCTTT. The encoded protein is CASIQETEMNTEAFF.

This clonotype was seen only a few times. The rearrangement joins TRBV5-1 to TRBJ1-5; 10 bases align to TRBD1. The CDR3 is made up of 17 amino acids. Trimming took 4 bases from V and 0 from J; bases not matched to a gene: 7. CDR1 is SGHRS, CDR2 YFSETQ, per germline. This CDR3 reads CASSPGTGAYSNQPQHF. The CDR3 coding sequence is TGCGCCAGCAGCCCCGGGACAGGGGCCTATAGCAATCAGCCCCAGCATTTT.

The chain carries TRBV11-3 and TRBJ2-2; no definite D call. Germline lookup yields CDR1 SGHNT and CDR2 YENEEA. Trimming stripped 2 bases from V and 8 bases from J, with 15 bases between. This CDR3 region has 15 residues. DNA for the CDR3: TGTGCCAGCAGCTTAAAGCCCCCTCCACTTGGGGAGCTGTTTTTT. Protein product: CASSLKPPPLGELFF.

The chain has TRBV6-1 and TRBJ2-7; D might be TRBD1 (6 bases). The CDR3 has 13 amino acids. Germline values: CDR1 MNHNS, CDR2 SASEGT. Trimming pared 5 bases from V and 4 bases from J, leaving 12 bases between. CDR3: CASSRGQKYEQYF. CDR3 nucleotides: TGTGCCAGCAGTCGAGGACAGAAATACGAGCAGTACTTC.

The chain recombines TRBV12-3 or TRBV12-4 with TRBJ1-2, with D hard to call. The CDR3 is 14 residues long. V was cut by 7 bases and J by 5 bases, with 17 bases left in between. The CDR3 DNA follows: TGTGCCAGCAATTGGTGGGGTGAAGGTTATGGCTACACCTTC. Translated: CASNWWGEGYGYTF.

This clonotype was seen a handful of times. The genes are TRBV15 and TRBJ1-4; 9 nucleotides line up with TRBD1. Trimming took 4 bases from V and 4 from J; bases not matched to a gene: 7. The CDR3 covers 16 residues. Germline-derived CDR1 and CDR2 are LNHNV and YYDKDF (reference sequence). The CDR3 reads CATSMGTGNGNEKLFF. In nucleotides, the CDR3 is TGTGCCACCAGCATGGGGACAGGGAACGGTAATGAAAAACTGTTTTTT.